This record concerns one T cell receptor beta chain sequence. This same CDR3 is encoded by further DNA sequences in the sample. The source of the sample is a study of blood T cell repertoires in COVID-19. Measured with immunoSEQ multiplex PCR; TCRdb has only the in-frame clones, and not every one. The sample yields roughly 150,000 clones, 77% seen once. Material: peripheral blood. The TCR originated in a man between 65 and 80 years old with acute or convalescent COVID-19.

The CDR3 DNA sequence: TGTGCCAGCAGTTTTCTAGCGGGATACGAGCAGTACTTC. This codes for CASSFLAGYEQYF. The J gene is TRBJ2-7, the V gene TRBV27; 9 nucleotides line up with TRBD2. Germline assignment: CDR1 MNHEY and CDR2 SMNVEV (reference sequence). Trimming at V came to 3 bases and at J to 4 bases, leaving 1 base not matched to a gene. This CDR3 has 13 amino acids.